This TCR beta chain was retrieved from a study of blood T cell repertoires in COVID-19. Across the study: From T cells, B-cell-depleted T cells, or PBMCs came the material, which was cDNA or gDNA.

This table comes from immunoSEQ multiplex PCR, and its TCRdb copy is limited to in-frame clones, with some not included. Of over 65,000 clones listed, roughly 81% were seen once; the top ten hold 9.2%. This clone was detected a few times. CDR1 and CDR2 from the germline V gene are SGHTA and FQGNSA. Trimming at V came to 2 bases and at J to 4 bases, leaving 6 bases not matched to a gene. This CDR3 is 15 amino acids long. The sequenced sample consisted of peripheral blood. This chain connects TRBV7-2 to TRBJ2-5; TRBD2 aligns across 8 bases. The source of this sequence is a human donor in a cohort sampled during active COVID-19. For the CDR3, the DNA is TGTGCCAGCAGCTTAAGCGGGAGTGAGGGAGAGACCCAGTACTTC. This encodes CASSLSGSEGETQYF.